Given below is one TCR beta chain in context. The assay was immunoSEQ multiplex PCR, and TCRdb's table has in-frame clones only and misses some. The sample has 80,000 to 100,000 clones, roughly 84% seen once. The CDR3 spans 13 residues. V dropped 7 bases and J dropped 0 bases, with 4 bases sitting between them. Looked up from germline, CDR1 is LNHDA and CDR2 is SQIVND (reference sequence). The record originates from a study of T cell responses to AZD1222 COVID-19 vaccine. The rearrangement joins TRBV19 to TRBJ2-6, with no clear D. Sequencing was performed on peripheral blood, taken on day 0 of AZD1222 vaccination. The source of this sequence is an adult in good health. This CDR3 reads CASTPSGANVLTF. The CDR3 DNA sequence: TGTGCCAGTACCCCCTCTGGGGCCAACGTCCTGACTTTC.